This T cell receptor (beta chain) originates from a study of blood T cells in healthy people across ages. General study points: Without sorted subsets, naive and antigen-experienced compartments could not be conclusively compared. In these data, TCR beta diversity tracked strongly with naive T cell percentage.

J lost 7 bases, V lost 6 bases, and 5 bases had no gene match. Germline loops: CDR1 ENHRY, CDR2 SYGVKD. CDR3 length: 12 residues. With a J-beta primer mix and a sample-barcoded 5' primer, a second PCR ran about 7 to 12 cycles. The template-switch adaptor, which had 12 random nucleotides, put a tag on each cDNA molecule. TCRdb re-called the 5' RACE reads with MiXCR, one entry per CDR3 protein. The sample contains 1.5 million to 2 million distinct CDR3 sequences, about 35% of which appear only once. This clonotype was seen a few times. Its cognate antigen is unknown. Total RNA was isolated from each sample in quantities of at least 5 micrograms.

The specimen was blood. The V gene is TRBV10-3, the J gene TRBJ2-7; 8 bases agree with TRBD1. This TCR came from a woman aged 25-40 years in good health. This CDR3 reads CAIRGQGAEQYF. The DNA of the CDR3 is TGTGCCATCAGAGGACAGGGAGCGGAGCAGTACTTC.